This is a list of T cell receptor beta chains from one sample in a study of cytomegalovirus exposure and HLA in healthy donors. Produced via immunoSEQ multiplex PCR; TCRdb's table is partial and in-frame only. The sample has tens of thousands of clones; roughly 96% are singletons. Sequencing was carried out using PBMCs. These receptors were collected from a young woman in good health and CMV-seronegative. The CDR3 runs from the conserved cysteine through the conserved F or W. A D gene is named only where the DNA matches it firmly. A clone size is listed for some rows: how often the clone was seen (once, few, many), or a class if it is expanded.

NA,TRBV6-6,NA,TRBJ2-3,TGTGCCAGCAGTTACGTGAGCGGCACAGATACGCAGTATTTT,CASSYVSGTDTQYF
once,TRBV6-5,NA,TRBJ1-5,TGTACCAGCAGTGTCGGGGAGTATCAGCCCCAGCATTTT,CTSSVGEYQPQHF
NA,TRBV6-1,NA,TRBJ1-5,TGTGCCAGCAGTGAAGGGGACTTTAGCAATCAGCCCCAGCATTTT,CASSEGDFSNQPQHF
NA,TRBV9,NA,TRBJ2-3,TGTGCCAGCAGCGTAGTGGAGGTAGATACGCAGTATTTT,CASSVVEVDTQYF
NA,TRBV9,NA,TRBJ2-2,TGTGCCAGCAGCGTAGGGCAAAACACCGGGGAGCTGTTTTTT,CASSVGQNTGELFF
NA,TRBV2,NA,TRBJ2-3,TGTGCCAGCAGTGAATCTGCGGCAGTCCTCACAGATACGCAGTATTTT,CASSESAAVLTDTQYF
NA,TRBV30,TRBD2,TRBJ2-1,TGTGCCTGGAGTGTGCTTCGTGGGACTAGCGGGAGAACGAATGAGCAGTTCTTC,CAWSVLRGTSGRTNEQFF
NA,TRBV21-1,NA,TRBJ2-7,TGTGCCAGTGGACAGGGGGGCTCGCCGACTCGCCGGTCGAGCTCCTACGAGCAGTACTTC,CASGQGGSPTRRSSSYEQYF
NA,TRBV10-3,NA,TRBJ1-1,TGTGCCATCAGTGGTAGAGAACGGGAAGGGTCCTTGAACACTGAAGCTTTCTTT,CAISGREREGSLNTEAFF
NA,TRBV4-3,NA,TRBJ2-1,TGCGCCAGCAGCCGACAGGGAGGCTCCTACAATGAGCAGTTCTTC,CASSRQGGSYNEQFF
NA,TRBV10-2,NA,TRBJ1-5,TGCGCCAGCAGTGAGGGGGCTTCGATCAATCAGCCCCAGCATTTT,CASSEGASINQPQHF
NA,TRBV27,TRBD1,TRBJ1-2,TGTGCCAGCAGTTTATCGAGGCAGGGGGGTGTCTATGGCTACACCTTC,CASSLSRQGGVYGYTF
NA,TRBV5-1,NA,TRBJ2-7,TGCGCCAGCAGCCTTTTCCCGGACACTGGCGAGCAGTACTTC,CASSLFPDTGEQYF
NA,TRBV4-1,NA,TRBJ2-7,TGCGCCAGCAGCCTCGGACAGGGAGGGACCTACGAGCAGTACTTC,CASSLGQGGTYEQYF
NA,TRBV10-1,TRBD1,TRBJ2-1,TGCGCCAGCAGTGACGGGACAGGGGGTCGGTACAATGAGCAGTTCTTC,CASSDGTGGRYNEQFF